A selection of T cell receptor beta chains follows, all from one sample in a study of blood T cells in healthy people across ages. TCRdb reprocessed the 5' RACE reads via MiXCR and lists one record per CDR3 protein. The sample carries around 800,000 distinct CDR3 sequences, 50% to 65% recorded once. Sequenced input: blood. The receptor source for this set is a man aged 80 or over in good health. Both conserved end residues are part of each CDR3. D genes are given only for firm matches. For some rows the clone size is stated as once, few or many, or as a class when expanded; others skip it.

V: TRBV20-1
size: -
D: -
J: TRBJ1-1
DNA: TGCAGTGTCAGATCCACAGCGACGAACACTGAAGCTTTCTTT
CDR3: CSVRSTATNTEAFF

V: TRBV2
size: -
D: -
J: TRBJ2-1
DNA: TGTGCCAGCAGTTACAGGTCCGACTTTTACAATGAGCAGTTCTTC
CDR3: CASSYRSDFYNEQFF

V: TRBV20-1
size: -
D: TRBD2
J: TRBJ2-3
DNA: TGCAGTGCTCCCCCGGCTAGCGGGAGAGATACGCAGTATTTT
CDR3: CSAPPASGRDTQYF

V: TRBV25-1
size: few
D: -
J: TRBJ2-5
DNA: TGTGCCAGCACCCGGGCCAGGGGCTACCAAGAGACCCAGTACTTC
CDR3: CASTRARGYQETQYF

V: TRBV6-6
size: -
D: -
J: TRBJ2-7
DNA: TGTGCCAGCTGCCGCCTGTGGGGCTACGAGCAGTACTTC
CDR3: CASCRLWGYEQYF

V: TRBV20-1
size: -
D: -
J: TRBJ1-6
DNA: TGCAGTGCTAGGCCCGGGGGAGCAGCAACTTCACCCCTCCACTTT
CDR3: CSARPGGAATSPLHF

V: TRBV5-1
size: -
D: -
J: TRBJ1-4
DNA: TGCGCCAGCAGCCGGGTCCCGGACGCAACTAATGAAAAACTGTTTTTT
CDR3: CASSRVPDATNEKLFF

V: TRBV7-9
size: few
D: -
J: TRBJ2-4
DNA: TGTGCCAGCAGCCTAAACCGGGAGCCGAACATTCAGTACTTC
CDR3: CASSLNREPNIQYF

V: TRBV12-3/TRBV12-4
size: -
D: -
J: TRBJ1-2
DNA: TGTGCCAGCAGCCAGAGGTCAAAACTTGGCTACACCTTC
CDR3: CASSQRSKLGYTF

V: TRBV29-1
size: -
D: -
J: TRBJ2-6
DNA: TGCAGCGTTGTTCTCGGGAGCGTGCTCTCTGGGGCCAACGTCCTGACTTTC
CDR3: CSVVLGSVLSGANVLTF

V: TRBV28
size: -
D: -
J: TRBJ2-7
DNA: TGTGCCAGCAGTGTCACGGACTCCTACAATGAGCAGTACTTC
CDR3: CASSVTDSYNEQYF

V: TRBV12-3/TRBV12-4
size: -
D: TRBD2
J: TRBJ2-1
DNA: TGTGCCAGCAGCTACGGACTGGCGGGAGACAATGAGCAGTTCTTC
CDR3: CASSYGLAGDNEQFF

V: TRBV2
size: -
D: -
J: TRBJ2-7
DNA: TGTGCCAGCAGACCCACAGGAACCAGCTCCTACGAGCAGTACTTC
CDR3: CASRPTGTSSYEQYF

V: TRBV20-1
size: -
D: -
J: TRBJ1-5
DNA: TGCAGTGCTAGAGATCTGGGGGTGAGACGCAATCAGCCCCAGCATTTT
CDR3: CSARDLGVRRNQPQHF

V: TRBV10-1
size: few
D: TRBD1
J: TRBJ2-3
DNA: TGCGCCAGCAGGAGGACAGGGATCAGATACGCGTATTTT
CDR3: CASRRTGIRYAYF

V: TRBV12-3/TRBV12-4
size: -
D: TRBD2
J: TRBJ2-1
DNA: TGTGCCAGCAGCAAGACTAGCAACACTCAAGATGAGCAGTTCTTC
CDR3: CASSKTSNTQDEQFF

V: TRBV20-1
size: -
D: -
J: TRBJ1-4
DNA: TGCAGTGCTTTTAGGGGGGGCAACGAAAAACTGTTTTTT
CDR3: CSAFRGGNEKLFF

V: TRBV25-1
size: few
D: TRBD2
J: TRBJ2-7
DNA: TGTGCCAGCAGTGAATCCGGCGGGAGCTCCTACGAGCAGTACTTC
CDR3: CASSESGGSSYEQYF

V: TRBV5-5
size: -
D: TRBD1
J: TRBJ2-7
DNA: TGTGCCAGCAGCTTCCCGGGGATGAGGGACAGCTCCTACGAGCAGTACTTC
CDR3: CASSFPGMRDSSYEQYF

V: TRBV7-3
size: -
D: -
J: TRBJ2-1
DNA: TGTGCCAGCAGCTTAGGGCCTTCGGGGGGCTGGGCGTGGGACAATGAGCAGTTCTTC
CDR3: CASSLGPSGGWAWDNEQFF

V: TRBV7-3
size: -
D: -
J: TRBJ1-1
DNA: TGTGCCAGCAGCTCCCGGCCGAGCACTGAAGCTTTCTTT
CDR3: CASSSRPSTEAFF

V: TRBV14
size: few
D: -
J: TRBJ2-1
DNA: TGTGCCAGCAGCCAAGACAGGCTAGCAAAGCAGTTCTTC
CDR3: CASSQDRLAKQFF

V: TRBV20-1
size: -
D: -
J: TRBJ2-7
DNA: TGCAGTGCTAAAGGACCGGGACCGGGGGTCGACGAGCAGTACTTC
CDR3: CSAKGPGPGVDEQYF

V: TRBV28
size: -
D: -
J: TRBJ1-1
DNA: TGTGCCAGCAGCCCCCCTCCGTCGAGGTGGCGCACTGAAGCTTTCTTT
CDR3: CASSPPPSRWRTEAFF